What follows describes a single TCR beta chain. The same CDR3 is also encoded by other DNA sequences in this sample. The data originate from a study of control samples from healthy donors and cancer patients. Germline CDR1 reads LGHNT; CDR2 reads FRNRAP. This CDR3 spans 18 amino acids. Trimming at V came to 0 bases and at J to 8 bases, leaving 17 bases not matched to a gene. Profiled with immunoSEQ multiplex PCR; TCRdb holds only in-frame clones, not every one. The repertoire holds some 250,000 clones, about 80% seen once, with roughly 15% in the top ten. J is TRBJ2-7 and V is TRBV12-5, with 9 positions matching TRBD2. This sequence was found in a woman in her sixties with lung cancer. Specimen: PBMCs. DNA for the CDR3: TGTGCTAGTGGTTTGGTACCCAGATCCTATAGCGGGAGTAAGAAGCAGTACTTC. As protein: CASGLVPRSYSGSKKQYF.